The rows below give T cell receptor beta chains drawn from one sample of a study of T cells in Graves' hyperthyroidism and ophthalmopathy. TCRdb redid the calling of the multiplex PCR reads with MiXCR, one entry per CDR3 protein. The sample records a few hundred thousand distinct CDR3 sequences, 20% to 25% being singletons. Sequenced material: blood. The receptors here all came from a man aged 18 to 30 with Graves' hyperthyroidism. Each CDR3 is given with its conserved first and last residue. D genes are given only for firm matches. Size is stated for part of the rows, as once, few or many counts, or as a class when the clone is expanded.

CDR3aa: CATSRGGTHYEQYF
CDR3nt: TGTGCCACCAGCAGAGGGGGGACCCACTACGAGCAGTACTTC
d_gene: NA
abundance: many
v_gene: TRBV15
j_gene: TRBJ2-7

CDR3aa: CASSQGYKNQPQHF
CDR3nt: TGTGCCAGCAGTCAAGGGTACAAAAATCAGCCCCAGCATTTT
d_gene: NA
abundance: many
v_gene: TRBV27
j_gene: TRBJ1-5

CDR3aa: CASSLTGMGTQYF
CDR3nt: TGTGCCAGCAGCTTAACGGGGATGGGGACCCAGTACTTC
d_gene: NA
abundance: once
v_gene: TRBV28
j_gene: TRBJ2-5

CDR3aa: CASSPTGVKGIGEQYF
CDR3nt: TGCGCCAGCAGCCCGACAGGGGTAAAGGGTATCGGCGAGCAGTACTTC
d_gene: TRBD1
abundance: NA
v_gene: TRBV4-1
j_gene: TRBJ2-7

CDR3aa: CSAYKGGDYTF
CDR3nt: TGCAGTGCCTATAAGGGAGGCGACTACACCTTC
d_gene: NA
abundance: many
v_gene: TRBV20-1
j_gene: TRBJ1-2

CDR3aa: CASSLRPQNIQYF
CDR3nt: TGTGCCAGCAGCCTACGCCCTCAAAACATTCAGTACTTC
d_gene: NA
abundance: NA
v_gene: TRBV7-2
j_gene: TRBJ2-4

CDR3aa: CASSGQGDIYGYTF
CDR3nt: TGTGCCAGCAGTGGACAGGGCGATATCTATGGCTACACCTTC
d_gene: TRBD1
abundance: many
v_gene: TRBV2
j_gene: TRBJ1-2

CDR3aa: CASSEVFGLGSDTEAFF
CDR3nt: TGTGCCAGCAGTGAAGTGTTCGGGTTGGGGTCTGACACTGAAGCTTTCTTT
d_gene: NA
abundance: many
v_gene: TRBV6-1
j_gene: TRBJ1-1

CDR3aa: CASKLTGGGETQYF
CDR3nt: TGTGCCAGCAAGCTCACAGGGGGCGGTGAGACCCAGTACTTC
d_gene: TRBD1
abundance: NA
v_gene: TRBV12-3/TRBV12-4
j_gene: TRBJ2-5

CDR3aa: CASNLRGNPEAFF
CDR3nt: TGTGCCAGCAACCTTAGAGGGAATCCTGAAGCTTTCTTT
d_gene: NA
abundance: few
v_gene: TRBV5-5
j_gene: TRBJ1-1

CDR3aa: CSASSGQTYEQYF
CDR3nt: TGCAGTGCTAGCTCAGGACAAACCTACGAGCAGTACTTC
d_gene: NA
abundance: NA
v_gene: TRBV20-1
j_gene: TRBJ2-7

CDR3aa: CASSLGPRLGDTEAFF
CDR3nt: TGTGCCAGCAGCTTAGGACCCCGATTAGGGGACACTGAAGCTTTCTTT
d_gene: NA
abundance: NA
v_gene: TRBV11-2
j_gene: TRBJ1-1

CDR3aa: CAISEEGQGDTEAFF
CDR3nt: TGTGCCATCAGTGAGGAGGGACAGGGCGACACTGAAGCTTTCTTT
d_gene: TRBD1
abundance: NA
v_gene: TRBV10-3
j_gene: TRBJ1-1

CDR3aa: CATSRDFPAYEQYF
CDR3nt: TGTGCCACCAGCAGAGATTTTCCAGCCTACGAGCAGTACTTC
d_gene: NA
abundance: many
v_gene: TRBV15
j_gene: TRBJ2-7

CDR3aa: CSAREGGGRGNQPQHF
CDR3nt: TGCAGTGCTAGAGAAGGAGGGGGTAGGGGCAATCAGCCCCAGCATTTT
d_gene: NA
abundance: NA
v_gene: TRBV20-1
j_gene: TRBJ1-5

CDR3aa: CAWRSTKQQETQYF
CDR3nt: TGTGCCTGGAGGTCTACGAAACAACAAGAGACCCAGTACTTC
d_gene: NA
abundance: NA
v_gene: TRBV30
j_gene: TRBJ2-5

CDR3aa: CAWSWQGTYGYTF
CDR3nt: TGTGCCTGGAGTTGGCAGGGGACCTATGGCTACACCTTC
d_gene: NA
abundance: many
v_gene: TRBV30
j_gene: TRBJ1-2

CDR3aa: CASSYGGQGEAFF
CDR3nt: TGTGCCAGCAGTTACGGGGGACAGGGTGAAGCTTTCTTT
d_gene: TRBD1
abundance: NA
v_gene: TRBV6-5
j_gene: TRBJ1-1

CDR3aa: CASSYYKGGELFF
CDR3nt: TGTGCCAGCAGTTACTATAAGGGCGGGGAGCTGTTTTTT
d_gene: NA
abundance: many
v_gene: TRBV6-2/TRBV6-3
j_gene: TRBJ2-2

CDR3aa: CASSLGVRPYGYTF
CDR3nt: TGCGCCAGCAGCTTGGGGGTCAGACCTTATGGCTACACCTTC
d_gene: NA
abundance: many
v_gene: TRBV5-1
j_gene: TRBJ1-2

CDR3aa: CASSVVGSRKETQYF
CDR3nt: TGTGCCAGCAGTGTGGTAGGGTCACGAAAAGAGACCCAGTACTTC
d_gene: NA
abundance: NA
v_gene: TRBV2
j_gene: TRBJ2-5

CDR3aa: CASSLGGRLGVGGETQYF
CDR3nt: TGTGCCAGCAGCTTAGGGGGGCGGCTGGGTGTGGGTGGCGAGACCCAGTACTTC
d_gene: NA
abundance: NA
v_gene: TRBV7-2
j_gene: TRBJ2-5

CDR3aa: CASSVAATGELFF
CDR3nt: TGTGCCAGCAGCGTAGCAGCCACCGGGGAGCTGTTTTTT
d_gene: NA
abundance: NA
v_gene: TRBV9
j_gene: TRBJ2-2

CDR3aa: CASSINIRLNYGYTF
CDR3nt: TGTGCCAGTAGTATCAATATCAGGTTAAACTATGGCTACACCTTC
d_gene: NA
abundance: NA
v_gene: TRBV19
j_gene: TRBJ1-2

CDR3aa: CASSLGRTGTGELFF
CDR3nt: TGTGCCAGCAGTTTAGGGCGGACTGGTACCGGGGAGCTGTTTTTT
d_gene: NA
abundance: few
v_gene: TRBV27
j_gene: TRBJ2-2

CDR3aa: CSAREGSGGFEQYF
CDR3nt: TGCAGTGCTAGGGAGGGTAGCGGGGGGTTCGAGCAGTACTTC
d_gene: TRBD2
abundance: NA
v_gene: TRBV20-1
j_gene: TRBJ2-7

CDR3aa: CASSPGTPGNTIYF
CDR3nt: TGTGCCAGCTCTCCGGGGACACCTGGAAACACCATATATTTT
d_gene: NA
abundance: NA
v_gene: TRBV18
j_gene: TRBJ1-3

CDR3aa: CASSEGDRGLHQPQHF
CDR3nt: TGTGCCAGCAGTGAAGGGGACAGGGGGTTGCATCAGCCCCAGCATTTT
d_gene: TRBD1
abundance: many
v_gene: TRBV2
j_gene: TRBJ1-5

CDR3aa: CASRLAGGEEQYF
CDR3nt: TGTGCCAGTAGACTAGCGGGGGGGGAAGAGCAGTACTTC
d_gene: TRBD2
abundance: many
v_gene: TRBV27
j_gene: TRBJ2-7

CDR3aa: CAISDPYLGAYQETQYF
CDR3nt: TGTGCCATCAGTGATCCATACCTGGGAGCGTACCAAGAGACCCAGTACTTC
d_gene: NA
abundance: many
v_gene: TRBV10-3
j_gene: TRBJ2-5

CDR3aa: CASSKLPPGGGMNTEAFF
CDR3nt: TGTGCCAGCAGCAAACTCCCCCCGGGAGGAGGCATGAACACTGAAGCTTTCTTT
d_gene: NA
abundance: few
v_gene: TRBV3-1
j_gene: TRBJ1-1

CDR3aa: CASSTRGGGSQGNQPQHF
CDR3nt: TGTGCCAGTAGTACCCGGGGAGGGGGGAGCCAGGGCAATCAGCCCCAGCATTTT
d_gene: NA
abundance: few
v_gene: TRBV19
j_gene: TRBJ1-5

CDR3aa: CASRPWVFQETQYF
CDR3nt: TGTGCCAGCCGACCCTGGGTATTCCAAGAGACCCAGTACTTC
d_gene: NA
abundance: NA
v_gene: TRBV18
j_gene: TRBJ2-5

CDR3aa: CASSLDPLEQYF
CDR3nt: TGTGCCAGCAGCTTAGATCCCTTGGAGCAGTACTTC
d_gene: NA
abundance: many
v_gene: TRBV11-3
j_gene: TRBJ2-7

CDR3aa: CATSSYRGGLAKNIQYF
CDR3nt: TGTGCCACCAGCTCTTATCGGGGGGGCCTGGCCAAAAACATTCAGTACTTC
d_gene: TRBD2
abundance: few
v_gene: TRBV15
j_gene: TRBJ2-4

CDR3aa: CASSSPGETQYF
CDR3nt: TGTGCCAGCAGCTCACCCGGAGAGACCCAGTACTTC
d_gene: NA
abundance: many
v_gene: TRBV6-1
j_gene: TRBJ2-5

CDR3aa: CASSVVGAGTEAFF
CDR3nt: TGTGCCAGCAGCGTAGTAGGGGCTGGGACTGAAGCTTTCTTT
d_gene: NA
abundance: many
v_gene: TRBV9
j_gene: TRBJ1-1

CDR3aa: CSARRTSGEGEQYF
CDR3nt: TGCAGTGCTAGGCGGACTAGCGGGGAGGGCGAGCAGTACTTC
d_gene: TRBD2
abundance: many
v_gene: TRBV20-1
j_gene: TRBJ2-7

CDR3aa: CASSVGASPSYEQYF
CDR3nt: TGTGCCAGCAGCGTCGGCGCCAGTCCTTCCTACGAGCAGTACTTC
d_gene: NA
abundance: many
v_gene: TRBV9
j_gene: TRBJ2-7

CDR3aa: CASSPGDRVATEAFF
CDR3nt: TGTGCCAGCAGCCCCGGGGACAGGGTGGCCACTGAAGCTTTCTTT
d_gene: TRBD1
abundance: many
v_gene: TRBV7-9
j_gene: TRBJ1-1

CDR3aa: CASSPTTPDSNQPQHF
CDR3nt: TGTGCCAGCTCACCAACGACACCCGATAGCAATCAGCCCCAGCATTTT
d_gene: NA
abundance: NA
v_gene: TRBV18
j_gene: TRBJ1-5

CDR3aa: CASTPTTEGYEQYF
CDR3nt: TGTGCCAGTACTCCGACGACAGAAGGCTACGAGCAGTACTTC
d_gene: NA
abundance: many
v_gene: TRBV28
j_gene: TRBJ2-7

CDR3aa: CASSWSGGVEQYF
CDR3nt: TGTGCCAGCAGTTGGAGCGGGGGGGTTGAGCAGTACTTC
d_gene: TRBD2
abundance: many
v_gene: TRBV28
j_gene: TRBJ2-7

CDR3aa: CASRRAGQSRSYEQYF
CDR3nt: TGTGCCAGCAGACGGGCCGGGCAGTCACGCTCCTACGAGCAGTACTTC
d_gene: NA
abundance: many
v_gene: TRBV13
j_gene: TRBJ2-7

CDR3aa: CASSQGTGAPKNIQYF
CDR3nt: TGTGCCAGCAGCCAAGGGACAGGGGCACCCAAAAACATTCAGTACTTC
d_gene: TRBD1
abundance: many
v_gene: TRBV14
j_gene: TRBJ2-4

CDR3aa: CASSPGPFEQYF
CDR3nt: TGCGCCAGCAGCCCTGGCCCCTTCGAGCAGTACTTC
d_gene: NA
abundance: many
v_gene: TRBV10-1
j_gene: TRBJ2-7

CDR3aa: CSARALNLNQPQHF
CDR3nt: TGCAGTGCTAGAGCCCTTAATTTGAATCAGCCCCAGCATTTT
d_gene: NA
abundance: NA
v_gene: TRBV20-1
j_gene: TRBJ1-5

CDR3aa: CASIYGQGGTF
CDR3nt: TGTGCCAGCATCTATGGACAGGGTGGCACCTTC
d_gene: TRBD1
abundance: NA
v_gene: TRBV12-3/TRBV12-4
j_gene: TRBJ1-2

CDR3aa: CAGGGDTGTYEQYF
CDR3nt: TGTGCCGGTGGAGGGGACACGGGAACCTACGAGCAGTACTTC
d_gene: NA
abundance: NA
v_gene: TRBV30
j_gene: TRBJ2-7